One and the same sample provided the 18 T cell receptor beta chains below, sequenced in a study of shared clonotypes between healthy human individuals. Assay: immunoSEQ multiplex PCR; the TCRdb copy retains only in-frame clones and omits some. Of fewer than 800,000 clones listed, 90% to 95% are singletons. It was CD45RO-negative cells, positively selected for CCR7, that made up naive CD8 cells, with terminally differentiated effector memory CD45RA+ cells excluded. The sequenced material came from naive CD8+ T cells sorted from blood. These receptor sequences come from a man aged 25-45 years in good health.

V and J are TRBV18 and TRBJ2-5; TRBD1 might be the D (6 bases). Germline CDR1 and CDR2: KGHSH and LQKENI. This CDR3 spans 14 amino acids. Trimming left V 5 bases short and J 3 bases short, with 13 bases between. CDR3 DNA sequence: TGTGCCAGCTCAGAGGCTGCAGGGGAAGAGACCCAGTACTTC. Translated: CASSEAAGEETQYF.

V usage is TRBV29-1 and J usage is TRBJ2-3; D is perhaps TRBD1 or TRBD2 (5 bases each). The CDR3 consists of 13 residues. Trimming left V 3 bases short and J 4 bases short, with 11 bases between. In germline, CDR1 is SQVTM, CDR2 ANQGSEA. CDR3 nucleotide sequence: TGCAGCGTTGAGAGCGTGGGGGCAGATACGCAGTATTTT. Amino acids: CSVESVGADTQYF.

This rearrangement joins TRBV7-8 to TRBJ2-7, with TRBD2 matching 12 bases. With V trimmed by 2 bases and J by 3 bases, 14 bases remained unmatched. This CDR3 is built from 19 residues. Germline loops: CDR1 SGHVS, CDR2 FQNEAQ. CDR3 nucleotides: TGTGCCAGCAGCTTATCTTCTAGCGGGAGGGCCTTCACAAGCTACGAGCAGTACTTC. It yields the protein CASSLSSSGRAFTSYEQYF.

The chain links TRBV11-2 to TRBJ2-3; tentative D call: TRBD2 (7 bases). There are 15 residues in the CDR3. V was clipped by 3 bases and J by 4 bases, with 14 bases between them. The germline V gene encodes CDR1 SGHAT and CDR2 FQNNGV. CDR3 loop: CASSLRGRAADTQYF. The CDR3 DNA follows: TGTGCCAGCAGCTTGAGGGGGAGGGCCGCAGATACGCAGTATTTT.

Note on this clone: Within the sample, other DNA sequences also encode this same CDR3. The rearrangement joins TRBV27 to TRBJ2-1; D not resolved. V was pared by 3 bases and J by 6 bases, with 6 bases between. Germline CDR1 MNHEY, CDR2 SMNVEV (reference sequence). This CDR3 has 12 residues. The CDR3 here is CASSFPGNEQFF. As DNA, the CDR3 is TGTGCCAGCAGTTTCCCGGGCAATGAGCAGTTCTTC.

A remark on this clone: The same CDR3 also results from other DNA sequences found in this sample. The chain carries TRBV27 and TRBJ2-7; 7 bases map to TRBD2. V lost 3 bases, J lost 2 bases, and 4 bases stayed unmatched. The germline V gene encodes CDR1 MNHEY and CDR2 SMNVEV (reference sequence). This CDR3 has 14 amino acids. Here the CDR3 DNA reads TGTGCCAGCAGTTTGGGGGGGAGTGCCTACGAGCAGTACTTC. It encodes CASSLGGSAYEQYF.

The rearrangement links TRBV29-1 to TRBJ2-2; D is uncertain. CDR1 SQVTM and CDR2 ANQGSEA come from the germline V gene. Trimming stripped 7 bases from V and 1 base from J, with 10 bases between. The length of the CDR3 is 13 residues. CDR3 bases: TGCAGCGCTGTTGAGGAGAACACCGGGGAGCTGTTTTTT. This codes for CSAVEENTGELFF.

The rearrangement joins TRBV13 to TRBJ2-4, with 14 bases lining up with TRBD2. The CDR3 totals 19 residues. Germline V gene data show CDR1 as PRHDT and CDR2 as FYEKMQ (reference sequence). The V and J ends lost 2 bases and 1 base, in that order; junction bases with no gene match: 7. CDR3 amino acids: CASSLTGLAGAGAKNIQYF. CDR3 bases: TGTGCCAGCAGCTTAACGGGACTAGCGGGAGCGGGGGCCAAAAACATTCAGTACTTC.

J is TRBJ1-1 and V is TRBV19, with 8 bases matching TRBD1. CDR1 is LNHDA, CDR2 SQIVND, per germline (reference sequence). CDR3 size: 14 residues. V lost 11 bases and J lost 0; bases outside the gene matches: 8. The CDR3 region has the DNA TGTGCCGAATCCGGGACAGGCCTGAACACTGAAGCTTTCTTT. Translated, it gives CAESGTGLNTEAFF.

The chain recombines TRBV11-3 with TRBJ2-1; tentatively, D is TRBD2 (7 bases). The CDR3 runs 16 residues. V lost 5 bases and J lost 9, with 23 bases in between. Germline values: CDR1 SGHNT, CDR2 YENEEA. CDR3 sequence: CASSGHQLGGGTEQFF. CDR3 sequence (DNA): TGTGCCAGCAGCGGACACCAATTGGGCGGGGGCACTGAGCAGTTCTTC.

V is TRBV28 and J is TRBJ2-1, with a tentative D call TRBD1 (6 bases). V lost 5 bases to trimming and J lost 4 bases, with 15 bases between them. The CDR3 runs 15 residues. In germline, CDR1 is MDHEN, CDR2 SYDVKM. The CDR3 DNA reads TGTGCCAGCAGTAGAGACCAGGGGTTATACAATGAGCAGTTCTTC. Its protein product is CASSRDQGLYNEQFF.

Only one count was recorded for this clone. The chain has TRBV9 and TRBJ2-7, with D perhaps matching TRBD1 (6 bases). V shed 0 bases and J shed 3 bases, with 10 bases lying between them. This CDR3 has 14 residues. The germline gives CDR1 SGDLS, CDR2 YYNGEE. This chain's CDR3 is CASSVAQGNYEQYF. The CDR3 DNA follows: TGTGCCAGCAGCGTAGCTCAGGGGAACTACGAGCAGTACTTC.

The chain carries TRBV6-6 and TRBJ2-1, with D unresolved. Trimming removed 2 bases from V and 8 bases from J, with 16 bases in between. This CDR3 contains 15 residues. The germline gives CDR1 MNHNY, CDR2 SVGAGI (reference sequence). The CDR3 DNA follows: TGTGCCAGCAGTTACAATTTTGCGGAAGGATATGAGCAGTTCTTC. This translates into CASSYNFAEGYEQFF.

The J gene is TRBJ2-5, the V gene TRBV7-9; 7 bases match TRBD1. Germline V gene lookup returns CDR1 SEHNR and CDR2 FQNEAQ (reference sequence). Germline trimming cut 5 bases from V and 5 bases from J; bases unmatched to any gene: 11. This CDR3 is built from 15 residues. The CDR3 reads CASSPRDRVKETQYF. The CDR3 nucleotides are TGTGCCAGCAGCCCACGTGACAGGGTTAAGGAGACCCAGTACTTC.

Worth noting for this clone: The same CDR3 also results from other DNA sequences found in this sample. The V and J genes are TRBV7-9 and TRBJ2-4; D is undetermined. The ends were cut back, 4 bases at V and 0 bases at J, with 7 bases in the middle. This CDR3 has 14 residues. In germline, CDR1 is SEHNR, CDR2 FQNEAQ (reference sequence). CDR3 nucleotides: TGTGCCAGCAGCTCCGGTCTAGCCAAAAACATTCAGTACTTC. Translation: CASSSGLAKNIQYF.

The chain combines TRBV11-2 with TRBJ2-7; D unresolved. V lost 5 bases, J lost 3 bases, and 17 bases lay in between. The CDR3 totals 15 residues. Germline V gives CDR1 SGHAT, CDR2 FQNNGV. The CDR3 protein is CASSLQAVISYEQYF. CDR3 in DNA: TGTGCCAGCAGCCTCCAGGCGGTTATCAGCTACGAGCAGTACTTC.

In nucleotides, the CDR3 is TGCGCCAGCAGCTTGGACCTAGCGGGACGTCTAGATACGCAGTATTTT. It codes for CASSLDLAGRLDTQYF. The chain couples TRBV5-1 to TRBJ2-3, with 9 bases lining up with TRBD2. This CDR3 is built from 16 residues. Germline-derived CDR1 and CDR2 are SGHRS and YFSETQ. The junction had 7 bases not matched to a gene; V was cut back by 0 bases and J by 5 bases.

CDR3 sequence reads: CASSEAGGVNTEAFF. As DNA, the CDR3 is TGTGCCAGCAGTGAAGCGGGCGGGGTGAACACTGAAGCTTTCTTT. This sequence joins TRBV2 and TRBJ1-1; D is ambiguous. CDR1 and CDR2 from the germline V gene are SNHLY and FYNNEI. This CDR3 is built from 15 residues. V gave up 0 bases and J gave up 0 bases, with 8 bases separating them. Supplemented by reference TRBV2 and TRBJ1-1, the full variable domain reads EPEVTQTPSHQVTQMGQEVILRCVPISNHLYFYWYRQILGQKVEFLVSFYNNEISEKSEIFDDQFSVERPDGSNFTLKIRSTKLEDSAMYFCASSEAGGVNTEAFFGQGTRLTVV.